These 22 T cell receptor beta chains were all obtained from the same sample, sequenced in a study of T cells in Graves' hyperthyroidism and ophthalmopathy. Using RNA transcripts as the source, TCR beta CDR3 regions were amplified. When the TCR CDR3 underwent first-round RT-PCR, the HTBI primer set was used. TCRdb fed the multiplex PCR reads into MiXCR, producing one record per CDR3 protein. The table has a few hundred thousand distinct CDR3 sequences, 12% to 15% seen once. The specimen sequenced was blood. The receptors here all came from a woman aged 40 to 49 with Graves' ophthalmopathy.

This clonotype has at least ten counts. This chain links TRBV7-6 with TRBJ2-3; no clear D. Germline values: CDR1 SGHVS, CDR2 FNYEAQ. This CDR3 comprises 16 residues. The germline V and J ends were trimmed by 0 bases and 0 bases, with 10 bases remaining between them. The DNA of the CDR3 is TGTGCCAGCAGCTTAGCGGGCGGCTATAGCACAGATACGCAGTATTTT. This encodes CASSLAGGYSTDTQYF.

The genes are TRBV18 and TRBJ1-2; D gene uncertain. CDR1 and CDR2 (germline): KGHSH, LQKENI. Deletions cut 5 bases from V and 4 bases from J, with 5 bases between. The CDR3 runs to 11 residues. This chain's CDR3 is CASSSIYGYTF. CDR3 DNA: TGTGCCAGCTCATCAATCTATGGCTACACCTTC.

This clonotype appeared many times. This chain connects TRBV29-1 to TRBJ2-1, with 8 bases lining up with TRBD2. The CDR3 covers 14 residues. Germline V gene data show CDR1 as SQVTM and CDR2 as ANQGSEA. With 7 bases clipped from V and 1 base from J, the junction kept 6 bases outside the gene matches. For the CDR3, the DNA is TGCAGCGCGGCGGGGGGACTATCCTACAATGAGCAGTTCTTC. This translates into CSAAGGLSYNEQFF.

The chain employs TRBV30 and TRBJ1-5; 8 nucleotides line up with TRBD1. This CDR3 is built from 13 residues. Trimming at V came to 3 bases and at J to 3 bases, leaving 1 base not matched to a gene. CDR1 and CDR2 from the germline V gene are GTSNPN and SVGIG (reference sequence). The CDR3 here is CAWRDRVNQPQHF. The DNA for the CDR3 is TGTGCCTGGAGGGACAGGGTCAATCAGCCCCAGCATTTT.

In this sample, this clonotype turned up a few times. This may arise from a read error, as a much more abundant clone is one base away. The V and J genes are TRBV3-1 and TRBJ1-1, with D uncertain. Germline CDR1 and CDR2: LGHDT and YNNKEL (reference sequence). V was clipped by 0 bases and J by 1 base, with 15 bases between them. This CDR3 is built from 17 residues. The CDR3 nucleotides are TGTGCCAGCAGCCAAGAATTCGAGGGATTCCGGAACACTGAAGCTTTCTTT. It translates to CASSQEFEGFRNTEAFF.

This clonotype was counted ten times or more. The chain carries TRBV7-9 and TRBJ2-5, with D unresolved. Germline values: CDR1 SEHNR, CDR2 FQNEAQ (reference sequence). CDR3 length: 14 amino acids. V lost 1 base and J 4 bases, leaving 10 bases between the germline ends. The DNA of the CDR3 is TGTGCCAGCAGCTTAGGTTCCAATCGAGAGACCCAGTACTTC. This codes for CASSLGSNRETQYF.

This chain joins TRBV29-1 and TRBJ2-2; D is ambiguous. Trimming cost V 7 bases and J 1 base, with 16 bases left between them. CDR3 length: 15 residues. Germline assignment: CDR1 SQVTM and CDR2 ANQGSEA. CDR3 region: CSGTISGWNTGELFF. DNA of the CDR3: TGCAGCGGTACGATTTCCGGGTGGAACACCGGGGAGCTGTTTTTT.

This chain connects TRBV9 to TRBJ2-3, with D hard to call. Between the trimmed V and J ends, which lost 4 bases and 6 bases, there was a span of 12 bases. Germline V gene sequence: CDR1 SGDLS, CDR2 YYNGEE. The CDR3 consists of 13 residues. This CDR3 reads CASSSLLGDTQYF. DNA for the CDR3: TGTGCCAGCAGCTCCCTTTTGGGTGATACGCAGTATTTT.

Many counts were recorded for this clonotype. The chain has TRBV24-1 and TRBJ2-3; possibly TRBD2 for D (6 bases). The CDR3 length is 15 residues. The germline V and J ends were trimmed by 3 bases and 3 bases, with 12 bases remaining between them. CDR1 is KGHDR, CDR2 SFDVKD, per germline. The CDR3 is CATSDKEGSTDTQYF. Here the CDR3 DNA reads TGTGCCACCAGTGATAAGGAGGGAAGTACAGATACGCAGTATTTT.

V usage is TRBV27 and J usage is TRBJ2-2, with a possible D match to TRBD1 (6 bases). The V end was cut by 6 bases, the J end by 2 bases, with 10 bases between. CDR3 length: 14 amino acids. CDR1 is MNHEY, CDR2 SMNVEV, per germline (reference sequence). The CDR3 DNA sequence: TGTGCCAGCAGGTTTGGGGGCAACACCGGGGAGCTGTTTTTT. Encoded protein: CASRFGGNTGELFF.

This clonotype has only a few counts. This may arise from a read error, as a much more abundant clone is one base away. The chain uses TRBV12-3 or TRBV12-4 and TRBJ2-1; TRBD1 matches at 8 bases. The CDR3 extends over 14 amino acids. V lost 3 bases to trimming and J lost 6 bases; unmatched junction nucleotides: 4. The CDR3 is CASSFRTGCNEQFF. CDR3 DNA sequence: TGTGCCAGCAGTTTTAGGACAGGGTGCAATGAGCAGTTCTTC.

The table lists this clonotype with many counts. The rearrangement uses TRBV6-1 and TRBJ2-3, with D possibly TRBD1 on 5 matching bases. The V end was cut by 5 bases, the J end by 8 bases, with 20 bases between. The germline V gene has CDR1 MNHNS and CDR2 SASEGT. The CDR3 covers 15 residues. DNA for the CDR3: TGTGCCAGCAGTCCTGACAGCGCAGGCTGGGGTACGCAGTATTTT. Protein sequence: CASSPDSAGWGTQYF.

At least ten counts were recorded for this clonotype. This rearrangement joins TRBV2 to TRBJ2-1, with 7 bases that match TRBD1. The CDR3 loop spans 16 amino acids. J gave up 0 bases and V 6 bases, and 8 bases lay outside the gene matches. The V gene's germline CDR1 is SNHLY and CDR2 FYNNEI. The CDR3 here is CASRHGDRLSYNEQFF. The CDR3, as DNA: TGTGCCAGCAGACACGGGGACAGACTCTCCTACAATGAGCAGTTCTTC.

This clonotype occurred many times. CDR3: CSARGAGVSPTSPEQYF. The CDR3 coding sequence is TGCAGTGCGCGGGGGGCGGGAGTCTCCCCAACCAGCCCCGAGCAGTACTTC. The chain links TRBV20-1 to TRBJ2-7, with 8 positions matching TRBD2. The germline V gene encodes CDR1 DFQATT and CDR2 SNEGSKA (reference sequence). There are 17 residues in the CDR3. V shed 6 bases, J shed 6 bases, and the junction held 22 bases outside the gene matches.

The CDR3 DNA reads TGCAGTGCTAGAGACACCCTTAGCGGGAGGGGTTCCTACAATGAGCAGTTCTTC. Its translation: CSARDTLSGRGSYNEQFF. This rearrangement joins TRBV20-1 to TRBJ2-1, with TRBD2 matching over 11 bases. The V segment lost 0 bases and the J segment 1 base; nucleotides outside the gene matches: 8. Germline V gene data show CDR1 as DFQATT and CDR2 as SNEGSKA (reference sequence). The CDR3 consists of 18 residues.

This clonotype was seen more than once but under ten times. The chain carries TRBV29-1 and TRBJ1-4; the D gene is possibly TRBD1 (5 bases). V gave up 5 bases and J gave up 4 bases, with 14 bases separating them. The CDR3 has 14 amino acids. Germline assignment: CDR1 SQVTM and CDR2 ANQGSEA. CDR3 region: CSVYRFGDNEKLFF. The CDR3 nucleotides are TGCAGCGTTTACAGGTTTGGGGATAATGAAAAACTGTTTTTT.

Note on this clonotype: A clone one base away is much larger, so this may be a read error. The J gene is TRBJ2-4, the V gene TRBV28, with D possibly TRBD1 on 6 matching bases. Trimming cost V 6 bases and J 0 bases, with 12 bases left between them. The CDR3 sequence is 15 residues long. The germline V gene encodes CDR1 MDHEN and CDR2 SYDVKM. CDR3 sequence reads: CASRTGFLAKNIQYF. CDR3 coding DNA: TGTGCCAGCAGAACAGGGTTTTTAGCCAAAAACATTCAGTACTTC.

The sample holds many counts of this clonotype. The J gene is TRBJ1-1, the V gene TRBV20-1; D might be TRBD1 (5 bases). V dropped 0 bases and J dropped 8 bases, with 19 bases sitting between them. The CDR3 loop spans 15 amino acids. CDR1 and CDR2 from the germline V gene are DFQATT and SNEGSKA (reference sequence). CDR3 sequence (DNA): TGCAGTGCTAGAGATTCCGGGACCGCGGGGTGGGAAGCTTTCTTT. It is translated as CSARDSGTAGWEAFF.

This clonotype appeared a few times. The chain joins TRBV20-1 to TRBJ2-3; 11 positions match TRBD2. CDR1 DFQATT and CDR2 SNEGSKA come from the germline V gene (reference sequence). The CDR3 length is 14 residues. The V and J ends lost 5 bases and 6 bases, in that order; junction bases with no gene match: 7. CDR3 sequence (DNA): TGCAGTGCTCCTGTAGCGGGGGGGAAGGATACGCAGTATTTT. It translates to CSAPVAGGKDTQYF.

The V call is TRBV11-2, the J call TRBJ2-7; D is perhaps TRBD1 (7 bases). Germline V gene sequence: CDR1 SGHAT, CDR2 FQNNGV. The CDR3 has 16 amino acids. The V gene lost 0 bases and the J gene lost 0 bases, with 12 bases spanning the gap. In DNA, the CDR3 is TGTGCCAGCAGCTTAGATCTCCAGGGGGGCTCCTACGAGCAGTACTTC. This sequence encodes CASSLDLQGGSYEQYF. The full variable domain, with the rest looked up from reference TRBV11-2 and TRBJ2-7, is EAGVAQSPRYKIIEKRQSVAFWCNPISGHATLYWYQQILGQGPKLLIQFQNNGVVDDSQLPKDRFSAERLKGVDSTLKIQPAKLEDSAVYLCASSLDLQGGSYEQYFGPGTRLTVT.

Many counts were recorded for this clonotype. The V and J genes are TRBV19 and TRBJ1-1; no firm D call. Between the trimmed V and J ends, which lost 2 bases and 5 bases, there was a span of 15 bases. Germline-derived CDR1 and CDR2 are LNHDA and SQIVND (reference sequence). The CDR3 is 15 residues long. The CDR3 DNA reads as TGTGCCAGTAGTATACTCGGGAGCTCCAGGACTGAAGCTTTCTTT. It specifies CASSILGSSRTEAFF.

This clonotype showed up many times. CDR3 sequence (DNA): TGTGCCAGCAGCTTATACGAAAGGGGCACTGAAGCTTTCTTT. Amino acid sequence: CASSLYERGTEAFF. V usage is TRBV7-9 and J usage is TRBJ1-1; the D gene is possibly TRBD1 (5 bases). The CDR3 spans 14 residues. The germline V gene encodes CDR1 SEHNR and CDR2 FQNEAQ (reference sequence). V was pared by 2 bases and J by 4 bases, with 11 bases between. Drawing the rest from reference TRBV7-9 and TRBJ1-1, the complete variable domain is DTGVSQNPRHKITKRGQNVTFRCDPISEHNRLYWYRQTLGQGPEFLTYFQNEAQLEKSRLLSDRFSAERPKGSFSTLEIQRTEQGDSAMYLCASSLYERGTEAFFGQGTRLTVV.